The clone carrying this T cell receptor beta chain was counted ten times or more. Amplification yielded TCR beta CDR3 regions, with RNA transcripts as the source. RT-PCR in the first round (using the HTBI primer set) targeted the TCR CDR3. TCRdb passed the multiplex PCR reads through MiXCR, listing each CDR3 protein once. The sample comprises hundreds of thousands of distinct CDR3 sequences, 14% of which are singletons, and roughly 10% rests with the top ten. These data are taken from a study of T cells in Graves' hyperthyroidism and ophthalmopathy. This clonotype originated in a woman aged 18-29 years with Graves' hyperthyroidism. The sample consisted of blood.

The CDR3 coding sequence is TGTGCCAGCAGTCTGTTCGCGGGATCCTACAATGAGCAGTTCTTC. Protein: CASSLFAGSYNEQFF. The rearrangement uses TRBV27 and TRBJ2-1; D possibly corresponds to TRBD2 (6 bases). The V gene's germline CDR1 is MNHEY and CDR2 SMNVEV (reference sequence). CDR3 length: 15 amino acids. Deletions cut 5 bases from V and 1 base from J, with 12 bases between.